The 9 T cell receptor beta chains presented below share a single source sample, sequenced in a study of blood T cells in healthy people across ages. Primed by a sample-barcoded 5' primer and a J-beta primer mix, a second PCR proceeded for about 7 to 12 cycles. TCRdb reprocessed the 5' RACE reads via MiXCR and lists one record per CDR3 protein. The sample records about 1.1 million distinct CDR3 sequences, more than 30% being singletons. Sequences were obtained from blood. These receptors originate from a man aged 18-30 years in good health.

J is TRBJ2-7 and V is TRBV7-2, with D tentatively TRBD1 (5 bases). This CDR3 comprises 14 residues. Trimming cost V 9 bases and J 0 bases, with 15 bases left between them. Germline-derived CDR1 and CDR2 are SGHTA and FQGNSA. In nucleotides, the CDR3 is TGTGCCAGTACAGCCAATCAGGGCTCCTACGAGCAGTACTTC. Translating gives CASTANQGSYEQYF. Full variable domain (remainder filled in from reference TRBV7-2 and TRBJ2-7): GAGVSQSPSNKVTEKGKDVELRCDPISGHTALYWYRQSLGQGLEFLIYFQGNSAPDKSGLPSDRFSAERTGGSVSTLTIQRTQQEDSAVYLCASTANQGSYEQYFGPGTRLTVT.

The chain has TRBV4-2 and TRBJ2-3; TRBD2 matches at 13 bases. CDR1 LGHNA and CDR2 YNFKEQ come from the germline V gene. V dropped 4 bases and J dropped 2; count of bases not matched to a gene: 12. The CDR3 runs to 19 residues. Here the CDR3 reads CASSRLGLAGDDTTDTQYF. The DNA for the CDR3 is TGTGCCAGCAGCCGACTCGGACTAGCGGGGGATGACACCACAGATACGCAGTATTTT.

The rearrangement joins TRBV4-2 to TRBJ1-1; unclear D gene. Germline CDR1 is LGHNA and CDR2 is YNFKEQ. The germline V and J ends were trimmed by 0 bases and 3 bases, with 8 bases remaining between them. This CDR3 is built from 14 residues. CDR3: CASSQEMGDTEAFF. DNA for the CDR3: TGTGCCAGCAGCCAAGAGATGGGCGACACTGAAGCTTTCTTT.

This clonotype was seen more than once but under ten times. The rearrangement uses TRBV5-1 and TRBJ2-3, with TRBD2 matching 11 bases. The V segment lost 2 bases and the J segment 3 bases; nucleotides outside the gene matches: 5. Germline loops: CDR1 SGHRS, CDR2 YFSETQ. This CDR3 is 16 amino acids long. The CDR3 sequence is CASSLTGLADTDTQYF. The DNA for the CDR3 is TGCGCCAGCAGCTTAACGGGACTAGCGGATACAGATACGCAGTATTTT.

The chain joins TRBV4-3 to TRBJ2-3, with unresolved D. The CDR3 loop spans 14 amino acids. The germline V and J ends were trimmed by 4 bases and 0 bases, with 8 bases remaining between them. The germline gives CDR1 LGHNA, CDR2 YSLEER. This chain's CDR3 is CASSPLDSTDTQYF. CDR3 coding DNA: TGCGCCAGCAGCCCCTTGGACAGCACAGATACGCAGTATTTT.

The rearrangement links TRBV18 to TRBJ2-7; TRBD2 might be the D (6 bases). V lost 2 bases and J lost 2, with 16 bases in between. The CDR3 runs to 16 residues. Germline V gene lookup returns CDR1 KGHSH and CDR2 LQKENI. CDR3 region: CASSPAAGRMTYEQYF. The CDR3 DNA is TGTGCCAGCTCACCAGCCGCGGGACGGATGACCTACGAGCAGTACTTC. Full variable domain (missing parts from reference TRBV18 and TRBJ2-7): NAGVMQNPRHLVRRRGQEARLRCSPMKGHSHVYWYRQLPEEGLKFMVYLQKENIIDESGMPKERFSAEFPKEGPSILRIQQVVRGDSAAYFCASSPAAGRMTYEQYFGPGTRLTVT.

This clonotype was seen a handful of times. The chain uses TRBV10-3 and TRBJ2-1; D tentatively reads TRBD1 or TRBD2 (5 bases each). This CDR3 spans 16 amino acids. The V gene lost 0 bases and the J gene lost 6 bases, with 15 bases spanning the gap. Germline CDR1 is ENHRY and CDR2 is SYGVKD. The CDR3 sequence is CAISESKGLGGNEQFF. The DNA of the CDR3 is TGTGCCATCAGTGAGTCGAAAGGGCTTGGGGGCAATGAGCAGTTCTTC.

The chain recombines TRBV4-3 with TRBJ2-3, with D possibly being TRBD1 or TRBD2 (7 bases each). V was cut by 0 bases and J by 4 bases, with 11 bases left in between. The CDR3 has 15 residues. CDR1 LGHNA and CDR2 YSLEER come from the germline V gene. Written as DNA, the CDR3 is TGCGCCAGCAGCCAAGATCAGGGGGGGCCAGATACGCAGTATTTT. Translation gives CASSQDQGGPDTQYF.

This clonotype was seen only a few times. This chain connects TRBV5-1 to TRBJ1-1, with 7 bases aligning to TRBD1. V lost 4 bases to trimming and J lost 4 bases; unmatched junction nucleotides: 7. From germline, CDR1 is SGHRS and CDR2 YFSETQ. The CDR3 sequence is 14 residues long. The CDR3, as DNA: TGCGCCAGCAGCCCCCTCGACAGGGTCACTGAAGCTTTCTTT. Its translation is CASSPLDRVTEAFF.